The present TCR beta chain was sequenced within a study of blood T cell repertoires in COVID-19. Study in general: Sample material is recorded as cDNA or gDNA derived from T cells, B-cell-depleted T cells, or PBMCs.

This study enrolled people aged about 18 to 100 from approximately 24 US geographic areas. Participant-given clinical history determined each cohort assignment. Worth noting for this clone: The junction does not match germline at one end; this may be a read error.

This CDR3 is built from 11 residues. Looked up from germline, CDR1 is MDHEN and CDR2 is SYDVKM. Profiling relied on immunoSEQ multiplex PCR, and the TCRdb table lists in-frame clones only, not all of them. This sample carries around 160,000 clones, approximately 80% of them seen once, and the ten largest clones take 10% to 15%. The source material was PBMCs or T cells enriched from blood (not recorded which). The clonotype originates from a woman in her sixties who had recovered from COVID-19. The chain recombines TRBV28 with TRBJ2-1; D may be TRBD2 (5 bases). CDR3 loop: CASSSPPLTIF. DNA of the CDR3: TGTGCCAGCAGTTCGCCTCCTCTGACTATCTTC. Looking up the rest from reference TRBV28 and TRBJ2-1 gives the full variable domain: DVKVTQSSRYLVKRTGEKVFLECVQDMDHENMFWYRQDPGLGLRLIYFSYDVKMKEKGDIPEGYSVSREKKERFSLILESASTNQTSMYLCASSSPPLTIFGPGTRLTVL.